This T cell receptor (beta chain) was identified during a study of cytomegalovirus exposure and HLA in healthy donors. PCR was performed using 60 Vbeta and 13 Jbeta primers. Here immunoSEQ multiplex PCR was the method, and the copy in TCRdb shows in-frame clones only, minus some. In the table there are some 150,000 clones, 75% to 90% of which are singletons. The V gene end was trimmed by 2 bases and the J gene end by 1 base; junction bases not matched to a gene: 2. This CDR3 spans 14 amino acids. In germline, CDR1 is SGHRS, CDR2 YFSETQ. As for this clone: Other DNA sequences in the same sample also yield this CDR3.

Material: PBMCs. This TCR came from a man aged 25 to 40 in good health and CMV-seronegative. The chain has TRBV5-1 and TRBJ2-5; the match to TRBD2 covers 7 bases. The CDR3 sequence: CASSLTSAQETQYF. CDR3 coding DNA: TGCGCCAGCAGCTTAACTAGCGCCCAAGAGACCCAGTACTTC. Based on the CDR3 plus reference TRBV5-1 and TRBJ2-5, the full variable domain is KAGVTQTPRYLIKTRGQQVTLSCSPISGHRSVSWYQQTPGQGLQFLFEYFSETQRNKGNFPGRFSGRQFSNSRSEMNVSTLELGDSALYLCASSLTSAQETQYFGPGTRLLVL.